The T cell receptor beta chain described here comes from a study of T cell repertoires in cytomegalovirus infection. Study-level information: The public TCR beta signatures pointed to both CMV infection and matching HLA type. Findings of the study overall: Predominance within the ex vivo response was attributable to HLA-C-restricted CMV-specific TCR beta clonotypes. Cumulative frequency (of public TCR beta family members) identified carriers of CMV plus the relevant HLA.

With respect to this clonotype: The antigen remains unidentified.

Via MiXCR, TCRdb re-called the reads, giving one row per CDR3 protein. Here the sample spans about 47,000 distinct CDR3 sequences, roughly 21% being singletons. CDR1 SGHNT and CDR2 YENEEA come from the germline V gene. The CDR3 runs to 14 residues. V dropped 4 bases and J dropped 3 bases, with 12 bases sitting between them. This receptor was taken from a human donor in good health (CMV status not recorded). Some clones in this sample may be carry-over from other donors' samples. This specimen was CD8+ T cells from cultured PBMCs, taken from culture after CMV antigen stimulation. This chain joins TRBV11-3 and TRBJ1-1; possible D gene TRBD1, 5 bases. This CDR3 is CASSSRQSDTEAFF. The DNA for the CDR3 is TGTGCCAGCAGCTCACGACAGAGTGACACTGAAGCTTTCTTT.